This T cell receptor beta chain was captured by sequencing in a study of cytomegalovirus exposure and HLA in healthy donors. Study-level findings and limits: Prediction of most subjects' HLA-A and HLA-B alleles by TCR beta sequences was reportedly accurate.

PCR was performed using 60 Vbeta and 13 Jbeta primers. The assay was immunoSEQ multiplex PCR, and TCRdb's table has in-frame clones only and misses some. The data show roughly 140,000 clones, with 82% seen just once and around 2.4% held by the top ten. A word on this clone: Its specificity is not known.

V lost 3 bases and J 0 bases, leaving 7 bases between the germline ends. CDR1 and CDR2 (germline): MNHEY, SMNVEV (reference sequence). CDR3 length equals 14 residues. The sample was PBMCs. This clonotype was sampled from a male donor in good health and CMV-seronegative. The chain employs TRBV27 and TRBJ2-3, with D possibly matching TRBD1 (5 bases). CDR3 DNA: TGTGCCAGCAGTTTGGACACTAGCACAGATACGCAGTATTTT. It specifies CASSLDTSTDTQYF.